Shown below are 24 T cell receptor beta chains from a single sample sequenced in a study of cytomegalovirus exposure and HLA in healthy donors. Clones were sequenced by immunoSEQ multiplex PCR, and TCRdb holds only the in-frame ones, with some missing. The top ten clones hold 0.92% of a sample with fewer than 350,000 clones, approximately 87% of them seen once. The source material was PBMCs. The source of these receptors is a woman under 30 in good health and CMV-seronegative.

The chain carries TRBV7-9 and TRBJ2-7; maybe TRBD2 (5 bases). CDR1 and CDR2 (germline): SEHNR, FQNEAQ (reference sequence). V lost 3 bases and J lost 2, with 11 bases in between. The CDR3 spans 14 residues. The CDR3 is CASSLGSRAYEQYF. The DNA of the CDR3 is TGTGCCAGCAGCTTGGGTTCGAGGGCCTACGAGCAGTACTTC.

The J gene is TRBJ2-2, the V gene TRBV6-4; 7 bases line up with TRBD2. The CDR3 is made up of 15 amino acids. The germline V gene has CDR1 MRHNA and CDR2 SNTAGT. V gave up 3 bases and J gave up 5 bases; unmatched junction bases: 6. DNA for the CDR3: TGTGCCAGCAGTGAACGAGCGGGACCGACCGGGGAGCTGTTTTTT. Protein sequence: CASSERAGPTGELFF.

V usage is TRBV6-5 and J usage is TRBJ1-2; 9 bases align to TRBD1. The V segment lost 5 bases and the J segment 7 bases; nucleotides outside the gene matches: 8. This CDR3 comprises 14 residues. The germline CDR1 and CDR2 sequences are MNHEY and SVGAGI. This CDR3 is CASSTGQGVSGYTF. The CDR3 DNA reads TGTGCCAGCAGTACGGGACAGGGAGTGAGTGGCTACACCTTC.

CDR3 sequence: CASSQTGSYEQYF. CDR3 coding DNA: TGTGCCAGCAGCCAAACAGGTTCCTACGAGCAGTACTTC. The chain is built from TRBV4-2 and TRBJ2-7, with D perhaps TRBD1 (5 bases). This CDR3 contains 13 residues. CDR1 is LGHNA, CDR2 YNFKEQ, per germline. V lost 2 bases, J lost 1 base, and 6 bases lay in between.

This chain joins TRBV7-2 and TRBJ1-1, with D possibly being TRBD1 (6 bases). CDR1 and CDR2 from the germline V gene are SGHTA and FQGNSA. The V end was cut by 1 base, the J end by 0 bases, with 15 bases between. This CDR3 has 17 amino acids. This chain's CDR3 is CASSLGQVRTMNTEAFF. The CDR3 DNA reads TGTGCCAGCAGCTTAGGACAGGTTAGAACCATGAACACTGAAGCTTTCTTT.

The rearrangement uses TRBV18 and TRBJ2-7, with D possibly matching TRBD1 (5 bases). Germline V gene sequence: CDR1 KGHSH, CDR2 LQKENI. The CDR3 loop spans 14 amino acids. The V end was cut by 2 bases, the J end by 2 bases, with 10 bases between. As DNA, the CDR3 is TGTGCCAGCTCACCAGTCGGACAAACCTACGAGCAGTACTTC. Its translation is CASSPVGQTYEQYF.

The genes are TRBV27 and TRBJ2-7; TRBD1 might be the D (6 bases). V shed 5 bases and J shed 4 bases, with 15 bases lying between them. CDR3 size: 14 residues. Germline CDR1 MNHEY, CDR2 SMNVEV (reference sequence). The CDR3 bases are TGTGCCAGCAGTACACAGGGCGCAAGTTACGAGCAGTACTTC. This sequence encodes CASSTQGASYEQYF.

This clone has a handful of counts. The J gene is TRBJ1-2, the V gene TRBV2; D remains unclear. V shed 6 bases and J shed 7 bases, with 15 bases lying between them. This CDR3 region has 13 residues. Germline V gene sequence: CDR1 SNHLY, CDR2 FYNNEI. CDR3 DNA: TGTGCCAGCAGGCGGGAGTTTTCGGGTGGCTACACCTTC. Its translation is CASRREFSGGYTF.

J is TRBJ1-2 and V is TRBV27; the D gene is possibly TRBD1 (6 bases). This CDR3 comprises 13 residues. Trimming removed 5 bases from V and 4 bases from J, with 11 bases in between. Germline V gene sequence: CDR1 MNHEY, CDR2 SMNVEV (reference sequence). Written as DNA, the CDR3 is TGTGCCAGCAGTCCACAGGGCCCCTATGGCTACACCTTC. Translation: CASSPQGPYGYTF.

In its sample, this clone was seen once. This chain uses TRBV28 with TRBJ2-5; D gene ambiguous. V was clipped by 5 bases and J by 5 bases, with 6 bases between them. The germline V gene has CDR1 MDHEN and CDR2 SYDVKM. This CDR3 is built from 11 residues. The CDR3 loop reads CASSPLETQYF. The CDR3 bases are TGTGCCAGCAGTCCCCTTGAGACCCAGTACTTC.

This clone was seen a single time. This sequence joins TRBV11-3 and TRBJ1-1; the match to TRBD1 covers 8 bases. Germline CDR1 reads SGHNT; CDR2 reads YENEEA. The CDR3 extends over 15 amino acids. The J segment lost 0 bases and the V segment lost 5 bases, leaving 5 bases of the junction unmatched. The CDR3 sequence is CASSPQGALNTEAFF. The CDR3 nucleotides are TGTGCCAGCAGCCCGCAGGGGGCCTTGAACACTGAAGCTTTCTTT.

The chain recombines TRBV9 with TRBJ1-6, with no clear D. V was shortened by 0 bases and J by 7 bases, with 8 bases between the two germline ends. The CDR3 length is 14 residues. CDR1 and CDR2 (germline): SGDLS, YYNGEE. The CDR3 sequence is CASSVGATNSPLHF. CDR3 nucleotide sequence: TGTGCCAGCAGCGTAGGAGCTACGAATTCACCCCTCCACTTT.

The CDR3 sequence: CASSRFAGTSGSQNIQYF. CDR3 DNA: TGTGCCAGCAGCCGCTTCGCTGGAACTAGCGGGAGCCAAAACATTCAGTACTTC. This chain connects TRBV7-2 to TRBJ2-4; 11 bases fit TRBD2. Germline V gene lookup returns CDR1 SGHTA and CDR2 FQGNSA. CDR3 length: 18 residues. V lost 5 bases, J lost 5 bases, and 14 bases stayed unmatched. Combining the CDR3 with reference TRBV7-2 and TRBJ2-4 gives the whole variable domain GAGVSQSPSNKVTEKGKDVELRCDPISGHTALYWYRQSLGQGLEFLIYFQGNSAPDKSGLPSDRFSAERTGGSVSTLTIQRTQQEDSAVYLCASSRFAGTSGSQNIQYFGAGTRLSVL.

The V call is TRBV20-1, the J call TRBJ2-1, with D possibly TRBD2 on 6 matching bases. Germline V gene data show CDR1 as DFQATT and CDR2 as SNEGSKA (reference sequence). The V gene lost 3 bases and the J gene lost 12 bases, with 12 bases spanning the gap. The CDR3 length is 11 residues. CDR3 amino acids: CSARGGTGQFF. The CDR3 DNA sequence: TGCAGTGCTAGGGGGGGAACAGGGCAGTTCTTC.

The chain recombines TRBV4-1 with TRBJ1-3; 8 bases are shared with TRBD1. CDR3 length: 17 residues. From germline, CDR1 is MGHRA and CDR2 YSYEKL. Germline trimming cut 0 bases from V and 4 bases from J; bases unmatched to any gene: 8. In nucleotides, the CDR3 is TGCGCCAGCAGCCAAGATCTCTCGGGGACAGGAGGAAACACCATATATTTT. Protein: CASSQDLSGTGGNTIYF.

This clone was seen a single time. The genes are TRBV5-1 and TRBJ1-5; D remains ambiguous. The V end was cut by 5 bases, the J end by 6 bases, with 12 bases between. The CDR3 runs to 13 residues. Germline V CDR1 and CDR2: SGHRS, YFSETQ. CDR3 sequence (DNA): TGCGCCAGCAGATCCGGGTCGGGTCAGCCCCAGCATTTT. Encoded protein: CASRSGSGQPQHF.

CDR3 DNA: TGCAGTGCTAGTTACACAGATACGCAGTATTTT. It specifies CSASYTDTQYF. The rearrangement uses TRBV20-1 and TRBJ2-3; D not certain. CDR1 DFQATT and CDR2 SNEGSKA come from the germline V gene (reference sequence). With 3 bases removed from V and 2 bases from J, the gap between germline ends came to 3 bases. This CDR3 is 11 amino acids long.

The chain combines TRBV5-1 with TRBJ2-5; TRBD1 matches 9 bases. Trimming removed 2 bases from V and 4 bases from J; junction bases left unmatched: 9. Per the germline V gene, CDR1 is SGHRS and CDR2 is YFSETQ. The CDR3 sequence is 16 residues long. Here the CDR3 DNA reads TGCGCCAGCAGCTTAAGGGACAGGGTGGGGGGAGAGACCCAGTACTTC. Translating it yields CASSLRDRVGGETQYF. Drawing the rest from reference TRBV5-1 and TRBJ2-5, the complete variable domain is KAGVTQTPRYLIKTRGQQVTLSCSPISGHRSVSWYQQTPGQGLQFLFEYFSETQRNKGNFPGRFSGRQFSNSRSEMNVSTLELGDSALYLCASSLRDRVGGETQYFGPGTRLLVL.

This clone occurred a few times. The chain is built from TRBV10-1 and TRBJ1-2; possible D gene TRBD1, 5 bases. The V and J ends lost 4 bases and 4 bases respectively, with 13 bases between them. The CDR3 spans 14 residues. Germline loops: CDR1 WNHNN, CDR2 SYGVQD (reference sequence). The CDR3 coding sequence is TGCGCCAGCAGTGGTTCAGGGAGGGTCTATGGCTACACCTTC. Its translation is CASSGSGRVYGYTF.

The chain couples TRBV5-4 to TRBJ1-1; TRBD1 might be the D (6 bases). Trimming took off 7 bases at V and 1 base at J, with 14 bases between the two ends. Germline V gene lookup returns CDR1 SGHNT and CDR2 YYREEE (reference sequence). The length of the CDR3 is 14 residues. The CDR3 reads CASGLQGGNTEAFF. CDR3 nucleotides: TGTGCCAGCGGACTTCAAGGGGGGAACACTGAAGCTTTCTTT.

The chain links TRBV14 to TRBJ2-5; TRBD1 agrees at 7 bases. CDR1 is SGHDN, CDR2 FVKESK, per germline. CDR3 length: 13 amino acids. Trimming at V came to 4 bases and at J to 5 bases, leaving 4 bases not matched to a gene. The CDR3 region is CASSLTGSETQYF. CDR3 sequence (DNA): TGTGCCAGCAGCCTGACAGGGTCGGAGACCCAGTACTTC.

The DNA for the CDR3 is TGTGCCAGCAGCCAAAGTCTTCCGGCCGGGGAGCTGTTTTTT. Amino acid sequence: CASSQSLPAGELFF. The chain uses TRBV14 and TRBJ2-2; D remains ambiguous. Germline V gives CDR1 SGHDN, CDR2 FVKESK. Trimming shortened V by 2 bases and J by 6 bases, and 10 bases separated the two germline ends. The CDR3 is 14 amino acids.

This chain links TRBV11-2 with TRBJ2-7; D is perhaps TRBD2 (5 bases). V was shortened by 5 bases and J by 3 bases, with 11 bases between the two germline ends. This CDR3 contains 13 residues. Germline V lookup: CDR1 SGHAT, CDR2 FQNNGV. CDR3 bases: TGTGCCAGCAGCCCGGAGGAGTTCTACGAGCAGTACTTC. Protein: CASSPEEFYEQYF.

This chain uses TRBV19 with TRBJ2-6, with D unclear. This CDR3 has 17 residues. In germline, CDR1 is LNHDA, CDR2 SQIVND (reference sequence). V was cut by 1 base and J by 0 bases, with 10 bases left in between. The CDR3 here is CASSIASRISGANVLTF. The CDR3 DNA reads TGTGCCAGTAGTATAGCCTCTAGGATCTCTGGGGCCAACGTCCTGACTTTC.